These 28 T cell receptor beta chains share one sample of origin, sequenced in a study of T-cell reconstitution after alpha-beta-depleted transplantation in children. Unique molecular identifiers were used in preparing the TCRbeta library. MiXCR, applied by TCRdb to the PCR reads, yields one record per CDR3 protein. Of about 870,000 distinct CDR3 sequences in the sample, under 20% are singletons; the top ten hold approximately 4.5%. This specimen consisted of PBMCs, mostly from graft donor cells, obtained 360 days after TCRalphabeta/CD19-depleted stem cell transplant. These receptor sequences come from a male patient under 18 who had a stem cell transplant for acute lymphoblastic leukemia, so the T cells may come from the graft donor.

This clonotype was detected only a few times. V is TRBV24-1 and J is TRBJ2-5, with D unresolved. Trimming left V 0 bases short and J 5 bases short, with 9 bases between. Germline V gene data show CDR1 as KGHDR and CDR2 as SFDVKD. This CDR3 region has 14 residues. The CDR3 bases are TGTGCCACCAGTGATTTGGGGTGGCCGGAGACCCAGTACTTC. Its translation is CATSDLGWPETQYF.

This clonotype was seen a handful of times. The rearrangement joins TRBV5-1 to TRBJ2-2, with D unresolved. Germline V CDR1 and CDR2: SGHRS, YFSETQ. Trimming cost V 0 bases and J 2 bases, with 11 bases left between them. The CDR3 consists of 16 residues. CDR3 residues: CASSLGTPPNTGELFF. CDR3 coding DNA: TGCGCCAGCAGCTTGGGTACACCGCCCAACACCGGGGAGCTGTTTTTT.

In the case of this clonotype: The missing conserved phenylalanine or tryptophan at the end of this CDR3 makes a read error likely. This chain links TRBV5-1 with TRBJ2-7, with 8 bases that match TRBD2. The V and J ends lost 5 bases and 2 bases, in that order; junction bases with no gene match: 6. Looked up from germline, CDR1 is SGHRS and CDR2 is YFSETQ. The CDR3 sequence is 14 residues long. For the CDR3, the DNA is TGCGCCAGCAGTCTAAGCGGGAGAACCTACGAGCAGTACTGC. Translated: CASSLSGRTYEQYC.

The V gene is TRBV3-1, the J gene TRBJ2-1; tentatively, D is TRBD1 (6 bases). Per the germline V gene, CDR1 is LGHDT and CDR2 is YNNKEL (reference sequence). V shed 1 base and J shed 4 bases, with 20 bases lying between them. CDR3 length equals 18 residues. The CDR3, as DNA: TGTGCCAGCAGCCAAGCCTCCGCTGAGGACAGTGTATACAATGAGCAGTTCTTC. It translates to CASSQASAEDSVYNEQFF.

This clonotype has a count of ten or more. The chain is built from TRBV6-2 or TRBV6-3 and TRBJ2-5; 9 nucleotides line up with TRBD1. This CDR3 has 15 amino acids. V was clipped by 4 bases and J by 5 bases; unmatched bases: 8. Germline loops: CDR1 MNHEY, CDR2 SVGEGT. CDR3: CASSWDRASRETQYF. In DNA form, the CDR3 reads TGTGCCAGCAGTTGGGACAGGGCTAGTCGGGAGACCCAGTACTTC.

V usage is TRBV5-1 and J usage is TRBJ1-4; D ambiguous. Trimming left V 5 bases short and J 7 bases short, with 15 bases between. The CDR3 loop spans 14 amino acids. Germline-derived CDR1 and CDR2 are SGHRS and YFSETQ. The CDR3 region has the DNA TGCGCCAGCAGACGCAGCGACGGGAGTGAAAAACTGTTTTTT. As protein: CASRRSDGSEKLFF.

The chain joins TRBV24-1 to TRBJ2-1; D perhaps matches TRBD1 (6 bases). The germline V gene has CDR1 KGHDR and CDR2 SFDVKD. Trimming left V 4 bases short and J 2 bases short, with 14 bases between. This CDR3 contains 16 residues. The CDR3 DNA reads as TGTGCCACCAGTGAACCGGGACACGGGACCTACAATGAGCAGTTCTTC. Residues: CATSEPGHGTYNEQFF.

This clonotype has a handful of counts. This chain connects TRBV5-1 to TRBJ2-7; TRBD1 aligns across 7 bases. Per germline, CDR1 SGHRS and CDR2 YFSETQ. The junction had 3 bases not matched to a gene; V was cut back by 0 bases and J by 6 bases. This CDR3 has 13 amino acids. For the CDR3, the DNA is TGCGCCAGCAGCTTGGGAAACAGGGGCGAGCAGTACTTC. Protein sequence: CASSLGNRGEQYF. The full variable domain, in which reference TRBV5-1 and TRBJ2-7 provide the parts outside the CDR3, is KAGVTQTPRYLIKTRGQQVTLSCSPISGHRSVSWYQQTPGQGLQFLFEYFSETQRNKGNFPGRFSGRQFSNSRSEMNVSTLELGDSALYLCASSLGNRGEQYFGPGTRLTVT.

This sequence joins TRBV2 and TRBJ2-7, with 10 bases lining up with TRBD1. With V trimmed by 4 bases and J by 0 bases, 3 bases remained unmatched. CDR1 SNHLY and CDR2 FYNNEI come from the germline V gene. CDR3 length: 15 amino acids. This CDR3 reads CASSADRGLSYEQYF. CDR3 nucleotides: TGTGCCAGCAGTGCAGACAGGGGGCTCTCCTACGAGCAGTACTTC.

This clonotype was observed a few times. The chain is built from TRBV20-1 and TRBJ2-2, with a possible D match to TRBD1 (5 bases). This CDR3 contains 14 residues. Trimming cost V 5 bases and J 7 bases, with 17 bases left between them. Germline assignment: CDR1 DFQATT and CDR2 SNEGSKA (reference sequence). Here the CDR3 reads CSARSWGRGGELFF. The CDR3 nucleotides read TGCAGTGCTCGGTCGTGGGGAAGGGGCGGGGAGCTGTTTTTT.

The V call is TRBV5-4, the J call TRBJ2-5, with D possibly TRBD2 on 5 matching bases. The V gene lost 1 base and the J gene lost 5 bases, with 9 bases spanning the gap. The CDR3 extends over 13 amino acids. CDR1 is SGHNT, CDR2 YYREEE, per germline (reference sequence). CDR3 DNA sequence: TGTGCCAGCAGCTTGTTCCCGGGGGAGACCCAGTACTTC. Amino acids: CASSLFPGETQYF.

The CDR3 loop reads CASSLRGPEVETQYF. DNA of the CDR3: TGTGCCAGCAGTTTGCGGGGGCCGGAGGTAGAGACCCAGTACTTC. The chain carries TRBV28 and TRBJ2-5; possible D gene TRBD2, 7 bases. Germline V gives CDR1 MDHEN, CDR2 SYDVKM. There are 15 residues in the CDR3. The ends were cut back, 3 bases at V and 4 bases at J, with 15 bases in the middle.

A few counts support this clonotype. The chain carries TRBV24-1 and TRBJ1-1; unclear D gene. The germline gives CDR1 KGHDR, CDR2 SFDVKD. The CDR3 has 13 amino acids. Between the trimmed V and J ends, which lost 8 bases and 0 bases, there was a span of 9 bases. This CDR3 reads CATKGRLNTEAFF. CDR3 nucleotide sequence: TGTGCCACCAAAGGCAGATTGAACACTGAAGCTTTCTTT.

This clonotype was counted a few times. J is TRBJ2-7 and V is TRBV12-3 or TRBV12-4, with 10 bases aligning to TRBD2. The CDR3 extends over 18 amino acids. V lost 3 bases to trimming and J lost 0 bases; unmatched junction nucleotides: 11. In DNA, the CDR3 is TGTGCCAGCAGTTTGACGGCTAGCGGGAGAGCATTCTCCTACGAGCAGTACTTC. Translation: CASSLTASGRAFSYEQYF.

This clonotype was counted many times. The rearrangement links TRBV12-3 or TRBV12-4 to TRBJ2-7; the D gene is possibly TRBD2 (5 bases). The CDR3 is 14 amino acids. V was clipped by 1 base and J by 3 bases, with 10 bases between them. The DNA for the CDR3 is TGTGCCAGCAGTTTAGAGGAGGCTCTCTACGAGCAGTACTTC. Translating gives CASSLEEALYEQYF.

In this sample, this clonotype turned up many times. The chain has TRBV29-1 and TRBJ1-1, with D possibly TRBD1 on 6 matching bases. V lost 7 bases and J lost 4, with 10 bases in between. The CDR3 runs to 11 residues. Germline loops: CDR1 SQVTM, CDR2 ANQGSEA. The CDR3 region is CSAATGTEAFF. For the CDR3, the DNA is TGCAGCGCTGCGACAGGCACTGAAGCTTTCTTT.

Remarks on this clonotype: This sequence may be a read error, since a much larger clone differs from it by one base. The chain is built from TRBV7-6 and TRBJ1-1; D is ambiguous. The CDR3 runs 13 residues. V shed 0 bases and J shed 4 bases, with 6 bases lying between them. The V gene's germline CDR1 is SGHVS and CDR2 FNYEAQ. This chain's CDR3 is CASSLAWSTEAFF. The CDR3 nucleotides are TGTGCCAGCAGCTTAGCATGGAGCACTGAAGCTTTCTTT.

This clonotype was recorded a few times. The V and J genes are TRBV6-2 or TRBV6-3 and TRBJ2-7; 12 bases agree with TRBD2. In germline, CDR1 is MNHEY, CDR2 SVGEGT. This CDR3 has 18 residues. The junction had 11 bases not matched to a gene; V was cut back by 5 bases and J by 0 bases. The CDR3, as DNA: TGTGCCAGCAGTGTCCCCGAAAGGACTAGCGGGGCCTCCTACGAGCAGTACTTC. It encodes CASSVPERTSGASYEQYF.

At least ten counts were recorded for this clonotype. The chain links TRBV4-1 to TRBJ2-1, with D maybe TRBD1 (5 bases). The germline V gene has CDR1 MGHRA and CDR2 YSYEKL. Trimming cost V 5 bases and J 7 bases, with 9 bases left between them. The length of the CDR3 is 12 residues. The CDR3 region has the DNA TGCGCCAGCAGCGCAGGGTTGAATGAGCAGTTCTTC. This translates into CASSAGLNEQFF.

This clonotype was observed a handful of times. This sequence joins TRBV5-1 and TRBJ2-7; D possibly matches TRBD1 or TRBD2 (6 bases each). This CDR3 has 15 residues. The ends were cut back, 1 base at V and 4 bases at J, with 15 bases in the middle. The V gene's germline CDR1 is SGHRS and CDR2 YFSETQ. The CDR3 reads CASSLSAGTGYEQYF. Written as DNA, the CDR3 is TGCGCCAGCAGCTTGTCTGCGGGAACAGGGTACGAGCAGTACTTC.

The chain has TRBV7-2 and TRBJ1-2; D is unclear. The CDR3 runs to 16 residues. Germline-derived CDR1 and CDR2 are SGHTA and FQGNSA. V was pared by 5 bases and J by 2 bases, with 18 bases between. The CDR3: CASSPLYSPGNYGYTF. CDR3 bases: TGTGCCAGCAGCCCCCTATACTCCCCGGGAAACTATGGCTACACCTTC.

This clonotype was seen a few times. The chain has TRBV19 and TRBJ1-4; D gene ambiguous. The CDR3 consists of 13 residues. Trimming cost V 3 bases and J 7 bases, with 9 bases left between them. Germline V lookup: CDR1 LNHDA, CDR2 SQIVND (reference sequence). CDR3 coding DNA: TGTGCCAGTAGTATCCAGGTCGGTGAAAAACTGTTTTTT. Translated, it gives CASSIQVGEKLFF. Full variable domain (remainder filled in from reference TRBV19 and TRBJ1-4): DGGITQSPKYLFRKEGQNVTLSCEQNLNHDAMYWYRQDPGQGLRLIYYSQIVNDFQKGDIAEGYSVSREKKESFPLTVTSAQKNPTAFYLCASSIQVGEKLFFGSGTQLSVL.

The chain combines TRBV27 with TRBJ2-3, with a possible D match to TRBD2 (5 bases). The V end was cut by 7 bases, the J end by 0 bases, with 11 bases between. CDR3 size: 14 residues. Germline-derived CDR1 and CDR2 are MNHEY and SMNVEV (reference sequence). CDR3 sequence (DNA): TGTGCCAGCATGGAGAGAGGGAGCACAGATACGCAGTATTTT. Amino acids: CASMERGSTDTQYF.

The chain joins TRBV28 to TRBJ2-3, with D possibly TRBD2 on 6 matching bases. The CDR3 is 14 residues long. V lost 4 bases and J lost 3, with 11 bases in between. Germline lookup yields CDR1 MDHEN and CDR2 SYDVKM. The CDR3: CASSWDFSTDTQYF. The CDR3 region has the DNA TGTGCCAGCAGTTGGGACTTCTCGACAGATACGCAGTATTTT.

This clonotype was seen a handful of times. The rearrangement joins TRBV5-1 to TRBJ2-5; D could derive from TRBD1 or TRBD2 (6 bases each). The germline V gene has CDR1 SGHRS and CDR2 YFSETQ. With 4 bases removed from V and 1 base from J, the gap between germline ends came to 11 bases. The CDR3 extends over 14 amino acids. Written as DNA, the CDR3 is TGCGCCAGCAGCGGGGGGCAGACCCAAGAGACCCAGTACTTC. Amino acids: CASSGGQTQETQYF.

In its sample, this clonotype was seen a few times. This rearrangement joins TRBV10-3 to TRBJ2-7; 10 bases line up with TRBD2. V shed 4 bases and J 3 bases; nucleotides not matched to a gene: 3. The germline CDR1 and CDR2 sequences are ENHRY and SYGVKD. The CDR3 covers 14 residues. CDR3 bases: TGTGCCATCAGTGGGCCTAGCGGGAGCTACGAGCAGTACTTC. Residues: CAISGPSGSYEQYF.

The gene calls are TRBV5-1 and TRBJ2-2, with 7 bases lining up with TRBD2. The trim removed 0 bases at V and 0 bases at J, leaving 11 bases unmatched. The CDR3 is 19 amino acids. The germline V gene has CDR1 SGHRS and CDR2 YFSETQ. The chain's CDR3 is CASSLERLAENSNTGELFF. The DNA of the CDR3 is TGCGCCAGCAGCTTGGAGAGGCTAGCGGAGAACTCGAACACCGGGGAGCTGTTTTTT.

The rearrangement uses TRBV6-1 and TRBJ1-5, with 7 bases that match TRBD1. The CDR3 totals 16 residues. J lost 3 bases, V lost 6 bases, and 11 bases had no gene match. Germline V CDR1 and CDR2: MNHNS, SASEGT. CDR3 in DNA: TGTGCCAGCAGCAAGAGTTGGACAGGCGCCAATCAGCCCCAGCATTTT. This encodes CASSKSWTGANQPQHF.